These T cell receptor beta chains were read from a single sample in a study of blood T cell repertoires in COVID-19. Sequencing was performed with immunoSEQ multiplex PCR; in TCRdb, only in-frame clones are kept and a portion is missing. The sample holds approximately 200,000 clones, about 81% seen once. Material for sequencing was peripheral blood. The receptors shown here come from a woman of 80 years or more with COVID-19, enrolled during active disease. The conserved cysteine and the conserved F or W are not part of the CDR3 here. Fields, in order: J gene, V gene, CDR3 protein.

j_gene: TRBJ2-3
v_gene: TRBV5-4
CDR3aa: ASSLDVANTDTQY

j_gene: TRBJ2-7
v_gene: TRBV6-5
CDR3aa: ASRPSGTGPYEQY

j_gene: TRBJ1-3
v_gene: TRBV18
CDR3aa: ASSLQVSGNTIY

j_gene: TRBJ2-7
v_gene: TRBV7-8
CDR3aa: ASSLKIGLESYEQY

j_gene: TRBJ2-7
v_gene: TRBV27
CDR3aa: ASSLWDRDEQY

j_gene: TRBJ1-1
v_gene: TRBV30
CDR3aa: AWSVLGGEAF

j_gene: TRBJ2-1
v_gene: TRBV24-1
CDR3aa: ATSGGQGTSSYNEQF

j_gene: TRBJ2-7
v_gene: TRBV11-3
CDR3aa: ASSLVGWREQY

j_gene: TRBJ2-3
v_gene: TRBV7-9
CDR3aa: ASSVTSGTTDTQY

j_gene: TRBJ2-5
v_gene: TRBV10-3
CDR3aa: AISDSPGQGARETQY

j_gene: TRBJ2-1
v_gene: TRBV11-2
CDR3aa: ASSFAREKHYNEQF

j_gene: TRBJ2-7
v_gene: TRBV27
CDR3aa: ASSLSRGAAYEQY

j_gene: TRBJ2-1
v_gene: TRBV4-2
CDR3aa: ASSQRTGSSSYNEQF

j_gene: TRBJ1-6
v_gene: TRBV2
CDR3aa: ASRGGRSSYNSPLH

j_gene: TRBJ1-6
v_gene: TRBV30
CDR3aa: AWRTGGSSPLH

j_gene: TRBJ2-2
v_gene: TRBV29-1
CDR3aa: SAPGVWGGFTGELF

j_gene: TRBJ1-3
v_gene: TRBV11-3
CDR3aa: ASSLGREPGNTIY

j_gene: TRBJ1-2
v_gene: TRBV5-6
CDR3aa: ASSLVTGGYTKGYT

j_gene: TRBJ2-7
v_gene: TRBV6-2/TRBV6-3
CDR3aa: ASSYTGQVSYEQY

j_gene: TRBJ1-5
v_gene: TRBV5-5
CDR3aa: ASSLAGGEGQPQH